The entry below describes one TCR beta chain. V dropped 2 bases and J dropped 2 bases, with 13 bases sitting between them. The CDR3 has 17 residues. CDR1 is LNHDA and CDR2 is SQIVND in the germline V gene (reference sequence). The data were obtained in a study of T cell changes during pregnancy in multiple sclerosis. Measured with immunoSEQ multiplex PCR; TCRdb has only the in-frame clones, and not every one. The sample holds about 53,000 clones, about 90% seen once. The specimen comprised CD4+ T cells from peripheral blood mononuclear cells, sampled in the third trimester of pregnancy. The V and J genes are TRBV19 and TRBJ2-6; D perhaps matches TRBD1 (6 bases). This receptor was identified in a female donor with multiple sclerosis, enrolled in a pregnancy study. The CDR3 loop reads CASSIKQGWAGANVLTF. Here the CDR3 DNA reads TGTGCCAGTAGTATAAAACAGGGATGGGCTGGGGCCAACGTCCTGACTTTC.